These 5 T cell receptor beta chains came from one sample sequenced in a study of radiotherapy plus CTLA-4 blockade in lung cancer. This table comes from immunoSEQ multiplex PCR, and its TCRdb copy is limited to in-frame clones, with some not included. The sample comprises 40,000 or so clones, approximately 62% of which are singletons, and less than 20% rests with the top ten. Specimen: peripheral blood, collected from a patient treated with radiotherapy plus ipilimumab. The receptors here all came from a human donor with non-small cell lung cancer who had a partial response to radiotherapy plus ipilimumab.

This clone was observed a few times. CDR3 region: CASSQGSGRSYNEQFF. Here the CDR3 DNA reads TGTGCCAGCAGCCAAGGTTCAGGGCGATCCTACAATGAGCAGTTCTTC. The gene calls are TRBV4-2 and TRBJ2-1; D is possibly TRBD1 (5 bases). The germline gives CDR1 LGHNA, CDR2 YNFKEQ. This CDR3 region has 16 residues. Trimming removed 1 base at V and 1 base at J, with 11 bases between.

The table lists this clone with a few counts. The rearrangement links TRBV5-6 to TRBJ2-7; 9 positions match TRBD1. Germline CDR1 SGHDT, CDR2 YYEEEE. V gave up 4 bases and J gave up 0 bases; unmatched junction bases: 2. This CDR3 spans 14 amino acids. As DNA, the CDR3 is TGTGCCAGCAGCCGGGACAGGGTCTCCTACGAGCAGTACTTC. Its translation is CASSRDRVSYEQYF. Together with reference TRBV5-6 and TRBJ2-7, the CDR3 gives the full variable domain: DAGVTQSPTHLIKTRGQQVTLRCSPKSGHDTVSWYQQALGQGPQFIFQYYEEEERQRGNFPDRFSGHQFPNYSSELNVNALLLGDSALYLCASSRDRVSYEQYFGPGTRLTVT.

The genes are TRBV30 and TRBJ2-2; the D is unclear. Trimming stripped 3 bases from V and 4 bases from J, with 15 bases between. CDR3 size: 15 residues. CDR1 and CDR2 from the germline V gene are GTSNPN and SVGIG (reference sequence). The CDR3 loop is CAWSGLSPGTGELFF. Here the CDR3 DNA reads TGTGCCTGGAGCGGTCTCAGTCCGGGCACCGGGGAGCTGTTTTTT. Combining the CDR3 with reference TRBV30 and TRBJ2-2 gives the whole variable domain SQTIHQWPATLVQPVGSPLSLECTVEGTSNPNLYWYRQAAGRGLQLLFYSVGIGQISSEVPQNLSASRPQDRQFILSSKKLLLSDSGFYLCAWSGLSPGTGELFFGEGSRLTVL.

The chain joins TRBV11-2 to TRBJ2-4, with D perhaps TRBD2 (7 bases). CDR3 length: 17 residues. V shed 2 bases and J shed 4 bases, with 18 bases lying between them. Germline CDR1 reads SGHAT; CDR2 reads FQNNGV. The CDR3 coding sequence is TGTGCCAGCAGCTTACGGATGGGGAGGGACAAGAAAAACATTCAGTACTTC. This encodes CASSLRMGRDKKNIQYF.

This clone appeared a few times. CDR3 nucleotides: TGCGCCAGCAGACTTAACTCGTTGGCCGGGGAGCTGTTTTTT. It yields the protein CASRLNSLAGELFF. V gene TRBV10-1 combines with J gene TRBJ2-2, with no clear D. The germline gives CDR1 WNHNN, CDR2 SYGVQD (reference sequence). The CDR3 has 14 amino acids. V was clipped by 6 bases and J by 6 bases, with 14 bases between them.